This T cell receptor beta chain originates from a study of blood T cell repertoires in COVID-19. On the study more broadly: Specimens from acute and convalescent COVID-19 originated in the United States, Italy and Spain.

Germline values: CDR1 SGHTA, CDR2 FQGTGA. After removal of 3 bases from V and 5 bases from J, the junction contained 1 base not matched to a gene. This CDR3 has 14 amino acids. Assay: immunoSEQ multiplex PCR; the TCRdb copy retains only in-frame clones and omits some. The repertoire holds fewer than 150,000 clones, with approximately 84% as singletons. The specimen was peripheral blood. The chain employs TRBV7-3 and TRBJ2-2, with 9 bases aligning to TRBD1. The sequence came from a woman aged 30 to 39 who had recovered from COVID-19. The CDR3 region is CASSFGQGTGELFF. In DNA form, the CDR3 reads TGTGCCAGCAGCTTCGGACAGGGGACCGGGGAGCTGTTTTTT. The whole variable domain, filled in from reference TRBV7-3 and TRBJ2-2, reads GAGVSQTPSNKVTEKGKYVELRCDPISGHTALYWYRQSLGQGPEFLIYFQGTGAADDSGLPNDRFFAVRPEGSVSTLKIQRTERGDSAVYLCASSFGQGTGELFFGEGSRLTVL.